This T cell receptor (beta chain) was retrieved from a study of T-cell reconstitution after alpha-beta-depleted transplantation in children. The TCRbeta library incorporated unique molecular identifiers. In TCRdb, the PCR reads were re-called with MiXCR into one record per CDR3 protein. The repertoire holds about 290,000 distinct CDR3 sequences, with around 10% as singletons. Details on this clonotype: The antigen remains undetermined.

This CDR3 is 14 amino acids long. Germline V CDR1 and CDR2: SGHDT, YYEEEE. J was trimmed by 3 bases and V by 3 bases; bases with no gene match: 3. Notes on the study in general: Diversity and T-cell counts at one year after transplant derived mostly from new T cells. Alpha-beta T cells present about two months after transplant were reported to originate from several hundred expanded graft clones.

The TCR sequence derives from a boy in the first two years of life with acute myeloid leukemia, due to receive a stem cell transplant. The V gene is TRBV5-6, the J gene TRBJ1-5, with TRBD1 identical over 7 bases. The sequences come from PBMCs, collected before TCRalphabeta/CD19-depleted stem cell transplant. CDR3 in amino acids: CASSWGQNNQPQHF. The CDR3 DNA follows: TGTGCCAGCAGCTGGGGACAGAACAATCAGCCCCAGCATTTT.